These 8 T cell receptor beta chains originate from one sample sequenced in a study of T cell repertoires in cytomegalovirus infection. The antigens of these receptors remain unknown. TCRdb reprocessed the reads via MiXCR and lists one record per CDR3 protein. The sample includes hundreds of thousands of distinct CDR3 sequences, roughly 46% seen only once; the top ten take 40% to 50%. The material sequenced was cultured PBMCs, taken from culture after CMV antigen stimulation. The receptor source for this set is a human donor in good health (CMV status not recorded). Some clones in this sample may be carry-over from other donors' samples.

This clonotype has at least ten counts. This chain links TRBV6-6 with TRBJ2-1, with 11 bases identical to TRBD2. CDR1 MNHNY and CDR2 SVGAGI come from the germline V gene (reference sequence). V shed 4 bases and J 3 bases; nucleotides not matched to a gene: 5. The CDR3 is made up of 16 amino acids. The CDR3 loop is CASSSRTSGSYNEQFF. CDR3 nucleotides: TGTGCCAGCAGTTCTCGAACTAGCGGGAGCTACAATGAGCAGTTCTTC.

The chain combines TRBV4-3 with TRBJ2-1; either TRBD1 or TRBD2 may fit D (6 bases each). There are 16 residues in the CDR3. Trimming pared 5 bases from V and 9 bases from J, leaving 23 bases between. The germline V gene has CDR1 LGHNA and CDR2 YSLEER. This CDR3 is CASSSQAVGGHGEQFF. The CDR3 DNA sequence: TGCGCCAGCAGCTCCCAAGCGGTGGGGGGCCACGGTGAGCAGTTCTTC.

The rearrangement joins TRBV12-5 to TRBJ2-5, with 11 bases aligning to TRBD2. The germline V gene has CDR1 LGHNT and CDR2 FRNRAP. V shed 1 base and J 1 base; nucleotides not matched to a gene: 2. The CDR3 length is 16 residues. As DNA, the CDR3 is TGTGCTAGTGGTTTGGCAGGACTAGCGGGCCAAGAGACCCAGTACTTC. It translates to CASGLAGLAGQETQYF.

The V and J genes are TRBV7-2 and TRBJ2-7; D ambiguous. In germline, CDR1 is SGHTA, CDR2 FQGNSA. V was trimmed by 2 bases and J by 7 bases, leaving 12 bases between them. There are 13 residues in the CDR3. The CDR3 spells CASSLNVVGEQYF. The CDR3 DNA follows: TGTGCCAGCAGCTTAAATGTTGTTGGAGAGCAGTACTTC.

The V and J genes are TRBV20-1 and TRBJ2-1, with TRBD2 as a possible D gene (6 bases). Germline CDR1 is DFQATT and CDR2 is SNEGSKA (reference sequence). Trimming removed 5 bases from V and 9 bases from J, with 11 bases in between. This CDR3 contains 11 residues. The CDR3 spells CSAGGGSEQFF. The CDR3 nucleotides are TGCAGTGCTGGGGGAGGCTCTGAGCAGTTCTTC.

This clonotype has a single count. This chain connects TRBV6-2 or TRBV6-3 to TRBJ2-1; 9 nucleotides align to TRBD2. V dropped 2 bases and J dropped 4; count of bases not matched to a gene: 9. This CDR3 is built from 17 residues. Germline V gives CDR1 MNHEY, CDR2 SVGEGT. The CDR3 sequence: CASSYLTSGELYNEQFF. In nucleotides, the CDR3 is TGTGCCAGCAGTTACCTGACTAGCGGCGAACTATACAATGAGCAGTTCTTC.

The chain links TRBV28 to TRBJ1-2; D may be TRBD1 (5 bases). CDR3 length equals 12 residues. V shed 11 bases and J shed 2 bases, with 12 bases lying between them. Germline V gene lookup returns CDR1 MDHEN and CDR2 SYDVKM. CDR3 sequence: CAGGGGNYGYTF. The CDR3 DNA is TGTGCCGGGGGTGGGGGGAACTATGGCTACACCTTC.

With respect to this clonotype: A read error may account for a junction end that differs from germline. The rearrangement uses TRBV7-8 and TRBJ2-3, with 7 positions matching TRBD2. CDR1 and CDR2 (germline): SGHVS, FQNEAQ. This CDR3 has 15 residues. CDR3: CGSSPSGIRADTQYF. For the CDR3, the DNA is TGTGGCAGCAGCCCGAGCGGGATTCGAGCCGATACGCAGTATTTT. Full variable domain (outside the CDR3, taken from reference TRBV7-8 and TRBJ2-3): GAGVSQSPRYKVAKRGQDVALRCDPISGHVSLFWYQQALGQGPEFLTYFQNEAQLDKSGLPSDRFFAERPEGSVSTLKIQRTQQEDSAVYLCGSSPSGIRADTQYFGPGTRLTVL.